A selection of T cell receptor beta chains follows, all from one sample in a study of blood T cell repertoires in COVID-19. Measured with immunoSEQ multiplex PCR; TCRdb has only the in-frame clones, and not every one. The repertoire holds 55,000 to 80,000 clones, with over 70% as singletons. The sample taken for sequencing was peripheral blood. The receptors here all came from a man aged 50-60 years with active COVID-19. The CDR3 runs from the conserved cysteine through the conserved F or W.

v_gene: TRBV5-1; j_gene: TRBJ2-7; CDR3aa: CASSPRQGQGYEQYF
v_gene: TRBV7-3; j_gene: TRBJ2-3; CDR3aa: CASSVGTGGTDTQYF
v_gene: TRBV18; j_gene: TRBJ1-2; CDR3aa: CASSPDTGYGYTF
v_gene: TRBV5-1; j_gene: TRBJ2-1; CDR3aa: CASSSGTGAGTSEQFF
v_gene: TRBV28; j_gene: TRBJ1-6; CDR3aa: CASSLSGQGFSPLHF
v_gene: TRBV28; j_gene: TRBJ1-5; CDR3aa: CASSLTGTTRQPQHF
v_gene: TRBV14; j_gene: TRBJ2-3; CDR3aa: CASYLGGSTDTQYF
v_gene: TRBV6-6; j_gene: TRBJ2-5; CDR3aa: CASTGEGETQYF
v_gene: TRBV5-1; j_gene: TRBJ1-2; CDR3aa: CASPWPPGVRGYTF
v_gene: TRBV7-9; j_gene: TRBJ1-1; CDR3aa: CASSPTYTEAFF
v_gene: TRBV19; j_gene: TRBJ2-5; CDR3aa: CASSRLAGAEETQYF
v_gene: TRBV1; j_gene: TRBJ2-7; CDR3aa: CTSSPGDRGYEQYF
v_gene: TRBV9; j_gene: TRBJ2-1; CDR3aa: CASSDTTHGTVTSSYNEQFF
v_gene: TRBV18; j_gene: TRBJ2-3; CDR3aa: CASSLPGQGATDTQYF
v_gene: TRBV12-3/TRBV12-4; j_gene: TRBJ2-3; CDR3aa: CASKRGDTDTQYF
v_gene: TRBV7-7; j_gene: TRBJ2-2; CDR3aa: CASSLLNTGELFF
v_gene: TRBV30; j_gene: TRBJ1-2; CDR3aa: CAWDGTGEGYGYTF
v_gene: TRBV19; j_gene: TRBJ2-7; CDR3aa: CASSINRGQTYEQYF
v_gene: TRBV11-3; j_gene: TRBJ2-3; CDR3aa: CASSLASGSDTQYF
v_gene: TRBV5-1; j_gene: TRBJ2-1; CDR3aa: CASSLEEGEQFF
v_gene: TRBV10-3; j_gene: TRBJ2-3; CDR3aa: CAINQRSTDTQYF
v_gene: TRBV12-3/TRBV12-4; j_gene: TRBJ1-1; CDR3aa: CASRGAGTEAFF
v_gene: TRBV7-3; j_gene: TRBJ2-1; CDR3aa: CASSLGGLAGANEQFF
v_gene: TRBV9; j_gene: TRBJ1-4; CDR3aa: CASSVGTGGGEKLFF
v_gene: TRBV2; j_gene: TRBJ2-7; CDR3aa: CASMRTSGNYEQYF
v_gene: TRBV24-1; j_gene: TRBJ1-1; CDR3aa: CATSDFLRRYSYTEAFF
v_gene: TRBV24-1; j_gene: TRBJ1-5; CDR3aa: CATSDAGTSSNQPQHF